This record looks at one T cell receptor beta chain sequence and its context. No antigen is known for it. The sample is drawn from a study of STAT3 mutations in large granular lymphocyte leukemia. From germline, CDR1 is SEHNR and CDR2 FQNEAQ (reference sequence). After removal of 4 bases from V and 6 bases from J, the junction contained 3 bases not matched to a gene. The CDR3 loop spans 15 amino acids. Whole-study results and caveats: Every T-LGLL patient had at least one immunodominant TCRbeta clonotype.

This table comes from immunoSEQ multiplex PCR, and its TCRdb copy is limited to in-frame clones, with some not included. Counted here are tens of thousands of clones, 75% to 90% occurring once; the ten biggest clones make up roughly 12%. The chain links TRBV7-9 to TRBJ1-6, with TRBD1 matching over 10 bases. This receptor was taken from a man in his 60s with T-cell large granular lymphocyte leukemia. Some clones in this sample may be carry-over from other donors' samples. Material for sequencing was peripheral blood mononuclear cells. The CDR3 reads CASSSRQGANSPLHF. The CDR3 bases are TGTGCCAGCAGCTCCCGACAGGGGGCTAATTCACCCCTCCACTTT.